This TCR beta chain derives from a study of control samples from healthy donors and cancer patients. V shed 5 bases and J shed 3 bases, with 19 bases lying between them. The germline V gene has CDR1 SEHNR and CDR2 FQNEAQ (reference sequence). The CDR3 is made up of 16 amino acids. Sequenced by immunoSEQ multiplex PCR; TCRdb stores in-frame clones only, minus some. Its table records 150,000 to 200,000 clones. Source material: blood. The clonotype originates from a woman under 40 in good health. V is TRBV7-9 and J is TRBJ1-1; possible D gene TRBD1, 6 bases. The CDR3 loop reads CASSPLLRGRDTEAFF. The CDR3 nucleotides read TGTGCCAGCAGCCCTCTGCTCCGGGGGCGGGACACTGAAGCTTTCTTT. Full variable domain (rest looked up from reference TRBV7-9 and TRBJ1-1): DTGVSQNPRHKITKRGQNVTFRCDPISEHNRLYWYRQTLGQGPEFLTYFQNEAQLEKSRLLSDRFSAERPKGSFSTLEIQRTEQGDSAMYLCASSPLLRGRDTEAFFGQGTRLTVV.